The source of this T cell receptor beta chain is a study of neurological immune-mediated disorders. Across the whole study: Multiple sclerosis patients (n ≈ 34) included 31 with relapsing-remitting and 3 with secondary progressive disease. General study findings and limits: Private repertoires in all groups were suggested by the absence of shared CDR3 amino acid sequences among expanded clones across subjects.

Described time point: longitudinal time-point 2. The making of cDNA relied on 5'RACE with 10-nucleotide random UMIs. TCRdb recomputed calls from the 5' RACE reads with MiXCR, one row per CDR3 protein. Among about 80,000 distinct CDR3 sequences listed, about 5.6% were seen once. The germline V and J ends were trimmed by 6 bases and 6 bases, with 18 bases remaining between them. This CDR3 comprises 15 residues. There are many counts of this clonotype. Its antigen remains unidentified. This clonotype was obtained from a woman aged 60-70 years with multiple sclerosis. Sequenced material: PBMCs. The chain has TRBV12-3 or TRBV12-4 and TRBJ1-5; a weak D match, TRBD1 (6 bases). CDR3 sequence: CASSAHGGGGQPQHF. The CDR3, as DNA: TGTGCCAGCAGCGCCCATGGGGGGGGCGGTCAGCCCCAGCATTTT.